In this sample, the clone carrying this T cell receptor (beta chain) turned up many times. Its antigen is not identified. The data belong to a study of response to subunit inactivated influenza vaccine. Study conclusions and caveats: After each seasonal influenza vaccination, few new T cells are recruited, the authors suggested.

MiXCR, applied by TCRdb to the RT-PCR reads, yields one record per CDR3 protein. Among hundreds of thousands of distinct CDR3 sequences listed, approximately 11% were seen once. The sequencing here drew on PBMCs from blood, taken roughly 48 days after vaccination. The clonotype was recovered from a man aged 45-65 years who received an inactivated influenza vaccine.

CDR3 region: CASSFFEGWGMDNEQFF. The CDR3 bases are TGTGCCAGCAGTTTTTTCGAAGGATGGGGTATGGACAATGAGCAGTTCTTC. The V and J genes are TRBV28 and TRBJ2-1, with D hard to call. Germline V gene data show CDR1 as MDHEN and CDR2 as SYDVKM. With 3 bases removed from V and 5 bases from J, the gap between germline ends came to 20 bases. This CDR3 comprises 17 residues.